These T cell receptor beta chains were read from a single sample in a study of blood T cells in healthy people across ages. MiXCR was run by TCRdb on the 5' RACE reads, yielding one entry per CDR3 protein. Among hundreds of thousands of distinct CDR3 sequences listed, around 68% were seen once. The sequenced material came from blood. Source of these receptors: a man younger than 45 in good health. Both conserved end residues are trimmed from each CDR3.

V gene,J gene,CDR3 length,CDR3 protein
TRBV7-2,TRBJ2-3,14,ASSPGLRGYTDTQY
TRBV6-6,TRBJ2-5,12,ASSYLRQQETQY
TRBV20-1,TRBJ1-2,11,SAREGWGYGYT
TRBV29-1,TRBJ1-2,14,SVEGLAGTGRYGYT
TRBV7-8,TRBJ2-1,13,ASSSDRQGYNEQF
TRBV25-1,TRBJ2-1,13,ASSEFGLGANEQF
TRBV7-2,TRBJ2-5,11,ASNPQGAKTQY
TRBV28,TRBJ1-4,13,ASSPSGQANEKLF
TRBV7-3,TRBJ1-2,9,ASSSGLGYT
TRBV27,TRBJ2-1,11,ASSLLGHNEQF
TRBV7-2,TRBJ1-5,13,ASSPRLSGDQPQH
TRBV7-9,TRBJ2-5,13,ASSSFSGGGETQY
TRBV7-2,TRBJ1-2,12,ASSLSGHERGYT
TRBV7-9,TRBJ1-1,12,ASSLMGAITEAF
TRBV6-2/TRBV6-3,TRBJ1-6,11,ASTGQLNSPLH
TRBV12-3/TRBV12-4,TRBJ2-1,12,ASSFVGGLNEQF
TRBV9,-,14,ASSASGTGGFYEQY
TRBV7-2,TRBJ2-3,12,ASSLGIHTDTQY
TRBV2,TRBJ2-1,9,ASRLVSEQF
TRBV7-2,TRBJ1-5,12,ASSGGQAHQPQH
TRBV4-2,TRBJ2-3,14,ASSQGTSGVPDTQY
TRBV2,TRBJ2-4,8,ASSEDIQY
TRBV13,TRBJ2-5,11,ASSLGRLGEQY
TRBV4-1,TRBJ2-2,12,ASSQDFLTGELF
TRBV7-2,TRBJ2-5,15,ASSPGRDREGRETQY
TRBV20-1,TRBJ1-2,11,SALKNRNYGYT
TRBV29-1,TRBJ1-4,12,SVTAGTTNEKLF
TRBV12-3/TRBV12-4,TRBJ2-5,12,ASGPDRPQETQY
TRBV9,TRBJ1-2,15,ASSVGQGAVLNYGYT
TRBV19,-,12,ASSIGSGGETQY
TRBV2,TRBJ2-1,12,ASNIAGSYNEQF
TRBV12-3/TRBV12-4,TRBJ2-1,14,ASSPLAGTSYNEQF
TRBV12-3/TRBV12-4,TRBJ2-7,12,ASRPFARADEQY
TRBV6-2/TRBV6-3,TRBJ2-3,13,ASSYEGRGADTQY
TRBV15,TRBJ1-2,13,ATSRDLTGVYGYT
TRBV7-6,TRBJ2-1,14,ASWNSGGASYNEQF
TRBV12-3/TRBV12-4,TRBJ2-1,13,ASGDHDIPYNGQF
TRBV5-1,TRBJ2-7,11,ASSLEHQDEQY
TRBV12-3/TRBV12-4,TRBJ2-5,12,ASTSTGGQETQY
TRBV4-1,TRBJ2-1,14,ASSPSRQGGYNEQF
TRBV5-6,TRBJ2-3,15,ASSLEFLTERTDTQY
TRBV5-1,TRBJ1-2,10,ASSLVGAGYT
TRBV6-1,TRBJ2-3,12,AGSEVDAADTQY
TRBV4-3,TRBJ1-5,11,ASSQGQGQPQH
TRBV11-1,TRBJ2-5,11,ASSNDRVGTQY
TRBV12-3/TRBV12-4,TRBJ1-1,14,ASSNFRGGGITEAF
TRBV7-2,TRBJ2-1,16,ASSLVGSAGGTYNEQF
TRBV12-3/TRBV12-4,TRBJ1-6,13,ASSRTGLDNSPLH
TRBV29-1,TRBJ1-5,11,SVAGRRDQPQH
TRBV7-3,TRBJ2-1,16,ASSNRGAAGVSYNEQF
TRBV9,TRBJ2-1,12,ASNPGTGLYEQF
TRBV6-2/TRBV6-3,TRBJ2-3,13,ASSQGLAGPDTQY
TRBV20-1,TRBJ2-7,12,SAPGVAGVYEQY
TRBV7-9,TRBJ1-2,12,ASSTDGWGDGYT
TRBV7-2,TRBJ2-7,13,ASSLVRGRGAEQY
TRBV29-1,TRBJ2-5,11,SVEVMGTETQY
TRBV20-1,TRBJ2-5,12,SAREDGGGETQY
TRBV9,TRBJ1-2,11,ASSRAGNYGYT
TRBV5-1,TRBJ2-1,14,ASSLSSGGAYNEQF